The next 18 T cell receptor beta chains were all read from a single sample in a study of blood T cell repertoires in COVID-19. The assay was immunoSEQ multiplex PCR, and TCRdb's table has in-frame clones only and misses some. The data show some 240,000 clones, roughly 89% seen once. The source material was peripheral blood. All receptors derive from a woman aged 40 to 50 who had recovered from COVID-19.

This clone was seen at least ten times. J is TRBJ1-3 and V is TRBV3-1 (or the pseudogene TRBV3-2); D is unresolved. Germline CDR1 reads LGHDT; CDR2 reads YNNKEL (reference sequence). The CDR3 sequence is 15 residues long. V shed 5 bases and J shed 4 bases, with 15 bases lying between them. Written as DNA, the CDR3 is TGTGCCAGCAGCACCCCGCGCGGGCGAGGAAACACCATATATTTT. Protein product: CASSTPRGRGNTIYF.

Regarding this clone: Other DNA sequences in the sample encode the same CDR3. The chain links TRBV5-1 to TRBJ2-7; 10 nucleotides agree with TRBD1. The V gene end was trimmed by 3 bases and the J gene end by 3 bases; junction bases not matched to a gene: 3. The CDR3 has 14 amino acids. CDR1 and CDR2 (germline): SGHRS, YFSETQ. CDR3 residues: CASSSGQGFYEQYF. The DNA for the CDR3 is TGCGCCAGCAGCTCGGGACAGGGGTTCTACGAGCAGTACTTC.

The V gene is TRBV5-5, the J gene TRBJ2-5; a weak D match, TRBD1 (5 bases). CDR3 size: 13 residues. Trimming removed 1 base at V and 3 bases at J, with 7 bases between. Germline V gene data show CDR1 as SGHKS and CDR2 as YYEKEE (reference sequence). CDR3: CASSLTGEETQYF. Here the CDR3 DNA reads TGTGCCAGCAGCTTGACAGGAGAAGAGACCCAGTACTTC.

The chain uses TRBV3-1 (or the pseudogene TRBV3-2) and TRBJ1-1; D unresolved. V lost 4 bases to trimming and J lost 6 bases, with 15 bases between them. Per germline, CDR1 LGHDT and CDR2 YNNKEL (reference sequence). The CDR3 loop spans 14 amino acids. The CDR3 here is CASSLNTRQAEAFF. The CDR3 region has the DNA TGTGCCAGCAGCCTGAATACTAGACAAGCTGAAGCTTTCTTT.

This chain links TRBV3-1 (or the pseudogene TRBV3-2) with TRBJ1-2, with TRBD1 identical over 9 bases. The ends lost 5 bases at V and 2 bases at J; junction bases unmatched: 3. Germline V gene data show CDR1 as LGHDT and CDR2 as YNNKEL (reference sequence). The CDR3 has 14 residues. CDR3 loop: CASSIGTGNYGYTF. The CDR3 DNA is TGTGCCAGCAGCATTGGGACAGGGAACTATGGCTACACCTTC.

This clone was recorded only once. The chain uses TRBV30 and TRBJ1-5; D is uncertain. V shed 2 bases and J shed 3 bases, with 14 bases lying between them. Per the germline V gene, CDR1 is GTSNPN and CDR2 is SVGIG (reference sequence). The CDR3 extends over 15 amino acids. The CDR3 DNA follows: TGTGCCTGGAGTCAACCTACCTGGTACAATCAGCCCCAGCATTTT. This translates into CAWSQPTWYNQPQHF. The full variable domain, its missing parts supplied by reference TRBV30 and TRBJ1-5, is SQTIHQWPATLVQPVGSPLSLECTVEGTSNPNLYWYRQAAGRGLQLLFYSVGIGQISSEVPQNLSASRPQDRQFILSSKKLLLSDSGFYLCAWSQPTWYNQPQHFGDGTRLSIL.

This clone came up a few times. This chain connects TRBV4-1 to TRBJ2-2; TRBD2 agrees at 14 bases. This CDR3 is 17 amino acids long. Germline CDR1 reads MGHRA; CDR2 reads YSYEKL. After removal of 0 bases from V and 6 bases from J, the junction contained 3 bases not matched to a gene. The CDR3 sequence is CASSQEVTSGGAGELFF. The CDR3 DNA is TGCGCCAGCAGCCAAGAAGTGACTAGCGGGGGGGCCGGGGAGCTGTTTTTT.

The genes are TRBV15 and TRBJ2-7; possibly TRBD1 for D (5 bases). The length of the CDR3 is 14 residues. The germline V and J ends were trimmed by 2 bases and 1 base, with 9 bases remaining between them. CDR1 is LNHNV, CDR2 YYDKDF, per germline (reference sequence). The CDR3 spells CATSRRGSSYEQYF. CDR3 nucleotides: TGTGCCACCAGCAGAAGGGGCTCGTCCTACGAGCAGTACTTC. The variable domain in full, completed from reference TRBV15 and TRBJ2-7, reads DAMVIQNPRYQVTQFGKPVTLSCSQTLNHNVMYWYQQKSSQAPKLLFHYYDKDFNNEADTPDNFQSRRPNTSFCFLDIRSPGLGDTAMYLCATSRRGSSYEQYFGPGTRLTVT.

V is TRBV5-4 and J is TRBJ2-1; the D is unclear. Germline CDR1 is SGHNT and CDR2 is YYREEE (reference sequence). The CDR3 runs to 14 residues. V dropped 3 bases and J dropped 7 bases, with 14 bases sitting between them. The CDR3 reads CASSSERDGNEQFF. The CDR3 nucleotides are TGTGCCAGCAGCTCGGAGAGAGACGGTAATGAGCAGTTCTTC.

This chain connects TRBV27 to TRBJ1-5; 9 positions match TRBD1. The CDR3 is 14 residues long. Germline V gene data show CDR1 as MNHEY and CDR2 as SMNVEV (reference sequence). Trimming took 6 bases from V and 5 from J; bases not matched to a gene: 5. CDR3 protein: CASSRDRVDQPQHF. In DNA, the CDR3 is TGTGCCAGCAGCCGGGACAGGGTGGATCAGCCCCAGCATTTT.

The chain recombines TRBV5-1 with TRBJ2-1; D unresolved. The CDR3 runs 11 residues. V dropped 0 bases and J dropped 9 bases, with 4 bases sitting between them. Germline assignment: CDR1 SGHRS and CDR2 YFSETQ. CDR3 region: CASSLDLEQFF. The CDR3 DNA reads TGCGCCAGCAGCTTGGATCTTGAGCAGTTCTTC.

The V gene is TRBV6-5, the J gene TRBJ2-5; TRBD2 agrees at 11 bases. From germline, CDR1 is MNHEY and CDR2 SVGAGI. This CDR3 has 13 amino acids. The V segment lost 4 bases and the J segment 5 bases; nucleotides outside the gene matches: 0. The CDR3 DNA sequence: TGTGCCAGCAGTTGGACTAGCGGGGAGACCCAGTACTTC. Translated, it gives CASSWTSGETQYF.

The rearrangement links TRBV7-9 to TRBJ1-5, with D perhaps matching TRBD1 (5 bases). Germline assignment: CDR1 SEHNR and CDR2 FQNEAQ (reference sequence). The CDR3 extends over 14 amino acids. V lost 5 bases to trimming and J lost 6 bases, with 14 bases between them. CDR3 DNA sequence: TGTGCCAGCAGCGAGGGGACCGGGGGTCAGCCCCAGCATTTT. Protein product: CASSEGTGGQPQHF.

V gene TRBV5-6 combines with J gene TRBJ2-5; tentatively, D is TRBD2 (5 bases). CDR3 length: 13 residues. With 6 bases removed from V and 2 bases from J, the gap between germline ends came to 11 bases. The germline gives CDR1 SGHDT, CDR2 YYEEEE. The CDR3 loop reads CASTARGQETQYF. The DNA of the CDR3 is TGTGCCAGCACCGCCCGGGGTCAAGAGACCCAGTACTTC.

The CDR3 bases are TGTGCCAGCAGCCGAAGACAGAGTGAGACCCAGTACTTC. Translation gives CASSRRQSETQYF. The rearrangement uses TRBV14 and TRBJ2-5; perhaps TRBD1 as D (5 bases). CDR1 is SGHDN and CDR2 is FVKESK in the germline V gene. The V end was cut by 4 bases, the J end by 5 bases, with 11 bases between. The CDR3 extends over 13 amino acids. Based on the CDR3 plus reference TRBV14 and TRBJ2-5, the full variable domain is EAGVTQFPSHSVIEKGQTVTLRCDPISGHDNLYWYRRVMGKEIKFLLHFVKESKQDESGMPNNRFLAERTGGTYSTLKVQPAELEDSGVYFCASSRRQSETQYFGPGTRLLVL.

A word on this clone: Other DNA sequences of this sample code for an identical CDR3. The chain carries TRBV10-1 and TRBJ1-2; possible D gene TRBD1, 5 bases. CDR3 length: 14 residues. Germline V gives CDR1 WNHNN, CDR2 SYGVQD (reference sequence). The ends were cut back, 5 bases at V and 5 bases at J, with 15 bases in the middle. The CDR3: CASSPDRQLYGYTF. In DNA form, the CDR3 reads TGCGCCAGCAGTCCTGACCGACAGCTGTATGGCTACACCTTC.

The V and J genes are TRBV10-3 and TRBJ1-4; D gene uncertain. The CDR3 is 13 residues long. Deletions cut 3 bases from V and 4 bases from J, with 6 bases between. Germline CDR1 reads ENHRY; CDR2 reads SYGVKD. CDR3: CAISDASNEKLFF. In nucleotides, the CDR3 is TGTGCCATCAGTGACGCGAGTAATGAAAAACTGTTTTTT.

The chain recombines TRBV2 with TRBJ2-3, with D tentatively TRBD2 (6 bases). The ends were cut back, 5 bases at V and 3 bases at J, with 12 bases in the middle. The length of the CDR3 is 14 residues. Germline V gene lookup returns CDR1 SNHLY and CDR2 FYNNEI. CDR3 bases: TGTGCCAGCAGTAGAGGGACTCGGACAGATACGCAGTATTTT. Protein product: CASSRGTRTDTQYF.